Sequencing of this T cell receptor (beta chain) was carried out in a study of CD8 T cells in ankylosing spondylitis. V lost 0 bases to trimming and J lost 4 bases, with 11 bases between them. This CDR3 spans 15 amino acids. Germline V gives CDR1 LGHNA, CDR2 YSLEER. This clonotype came up many times. Each CDR3 protein gets one entry after TCRdb re-called the 5' RACE reads with MiXCR. The sample contains 180,000 or so distinct CDR3 sequences, roughly 12% of which appear only once. Specimen: blood, either unsorted or a sorted T cell fraction (not recorded which). The TCR comes from a male donor with ankylosing spondylitis or in good health (not recorded which). The J gene is TRBJ2-3, the V gene TRBV4-3; perhaps TRBD2 as D (6 bases). In DNA, the CDR3 is TGCGCCAGCAGCCAAGAAGGGAGACTAGCAGATACGCAGTATTTT. This translates into CASSQEGRLADTQYF.